This is a list of T cell receptor beta chains from one sample in a study of T-cell memory formation after mild COVID-19. TCRdb redid the calling of the 5' RACE reads with MiXCR, one entry per CDR3 protein. Of fewer than 600,000 distinct CDR3 sequences listed, less than 25% are singletons. Source material: PBMCs or a T cell subset sorted from them (not recorded which). Source of these receptors: an adult woman who had mild COVID-19 (a few samples of this study predate the infection). Cell type and time point are not known. CDR3s include the opening cysteine and the closing phenylalanine or tryptophan. The D gene is left open where the match is weak. The listing skips clone size in some rows; elsewhere it reads once, few, many or a size class.

>TRBJ2-5|14|TRBV2|-|-
CASSDTWKEETQYF
TGTGCCAGCAGTGATACCTGGAAGGAAGAGACCCAGTACTTC
>TRBJ2-2|13|TRBV7-2|-|few
CASSLGRYGELFF
TGTGCCAGCAGCTTAGGGCGATACGGGGAGCTGTTTTTT
>TRBJ2-5|13|TRBV6-4|-|-
CAVEGRGQETQYF
TGTGCAGTTGAAGGGCGGGGACAAGAGACCCAGTACTTC
>TRBJ2-5|14|TRBV30|-|few
CAWTSQSGGETQYF
TGTGCCTGGACCTCCCAGTCGGGTGGAGAGACCCAGTACTTC
>TRBJ1-5|17|TRBV7-6|TRBD1|-
CASSLSPGQASNQPQHF
TGTGCCAGCAGCCTATCGCCGGGACAGGCCAGCAATCAGCCCCAGCATTTT
>TRBJ1-1|14|TRBV27|-|-
CASSFGGTHTEAFF
TGTGCCAGCAGTTTCGGGGGGACCCACACTGAAGCTTTCTTT
>TRBJ1-4|16|TRBV7-9|-|-
CASSFGVAPRHEKLFF
TGTGCCAGCAGCTTTGGAGTTGCCCCGAGGCATGAAAAACTGTTTTTT
>TRBJ2-7|15|TRBV27|TRBD2|few
CASSPQGLAVYEQYF
TGTGCCAGCAGTCCTCAGGGACTAGCGGTCTACGAGCAGTACTTC
>TRBJ1-5|14|TRBV10-3|TRBD1|few
CAISARQGGQPQHF
TGTGCCATCAGTGCGAGACAGGGAGGACAGCCCCAGCATTTT
>TRBJ1-2|13|TRBV9|TRBD1|-
CASGHDRGYGYTF
TGTGCCAGCGGCCACGACAGGGGGTATGGCTACACCTTC
>TRBJ1-2|14|TRBV11-3|-|many
CASSLAVGSYGYTF
TGTGCCAGCAGCTTAGCTGTGGGGAGCTATGGCTACACCTTC
>TRBJ2-4|19|TRBV5-6|TRBD2|-
CASSPPGLAGAEAKNIQYF
TGTGCCAGCAGCCCCCCGGGACTAGCGGGAGCGGAAGCCAAAAACATTCAGTACTTC
>TRBJ1-1|17|TRBV4-1|-|-
CASSQVFTETLNTEAFF
TGCGCCAGCAGCCAAGTCTTTACAGAGACCCTGAACACTGAAGCTTTCTTT
>TRBJ1-1|16|TRBV7-6|-|few
CASSPGTGFMNTEAFF
TGTGCCAGCAGCCCCGGCACAGGGTTTATGAACACTGAAGCTTTCTTT
>TRBJ1-5|15|TRBV10-3|-|few
CAISESPEGGQPQHF
TGTGCCATCAGTGAGTCTCCTGAAGGAGGTCAGCCCCAGCATTTT
>TRBJ2-1|14|TRBV4-1|-|once
CASSVQADHNEQFF
TGCGCCAGCAGCGTACAGGCGGATCACAATGAGCAGTTCTTC
>TRBJ2-3|17|TRBV5-1|TRBD2|few
CASSFGLAGPEIDTQYF
TGCGCCAGCAGCTTCGGGCTAGCGGGGCCCGAAATAGATACGCAGTATTTT
>TRBJ1-2|14|TRBV12-3/TRBV12-4|TRBD1|-
CASSLRQGGNGYTF
TGTGCCAGCAGTTTACGGCAGGGGGGGAATGGCTACACCTTC
>TRBJ1-6|13|TRBV2|-|few
CASRGEDNSPLHF
TGTGCCAGCCGGGGGGAGGATAATTCACCCCTCCACTTT
>TRBJ2-1|15|TRBV5-6|TRBD2|few
CASSPWTSSHNEQFF
TGTGCCAGCAGCCCGTGGACTAGCTCCCACAATGAGCAGTTCTTC
>TRBJ1-1|14|TRBV5-1|TRBD1|-
CASSWGQGETEAFF
TGCGCCAGCAGCTGGGGACAGGGGGAGACTGAAGCTTTCTTT
>TRBJ2-1|13|TRBV7-9|-|-
CASSTPADNEQFF
TGTGCCAGCAGCACCCCGGCTGACAATGAGCAGTTCTTC
>TRBJ2-4|15|TRBV19|-|many
CASSISGTAKNIQYF
TGTGCCAGTTCAATTTCCGGGACAGCCAAAAACATTCAGTACTTC
>TRBJ2-3|13|TRBV11-2|-|few
CASSLSVTDTQYF
TGTGCCAGCAGCTTATCTGTCACAGATACGCAGTATTTT
>TRBJ1-5|15|TRBV6-5|TRBD1|few
CASSYGTGGGQPQHF
TGTGCCAGCAGTTACGGGACAGGGGGGGGTCAGCCCCAGCATTTT
>TRBJ2-1|14|TRBV12-3/TRBV12-4|TRBD2|-
CASRIAGAANEQFF
TGTGCCAGCAGAATAGCGGGAGCGGCCAATGAGCAGTTCTTC
>TRBJ2-2|15|TRBV28|TRBD1|few
CASSASDRDTGELFF
TGTGCCAGCAGTGCCTCGGACAGGGACACCGGGGAGCTGTTTTTT
>TRBJ2-7|15|TRBV9|TRBD2|-
CASSSRGLAANEQYF
TGTGCCAGCAGCTCAAGGGGACTAGCGGCCAACGAGCAGTACTTC
>TRBJ2-7|13|TRBV29-1|-|-
CSVEALGQNEQYF
TGCAGCGTTGAAGCCCTCGGGCAAAACGAGCAGTACTTC
>TRBJ2-7|13|TRBV7-9|-|few
CASSEDRTYEQYF
TGTGCCAGCAGCGAGGACAGAACCTACGAGCAGTACTTC
>TRBJ1-5|14|TRBV20-1|TRBD1|-
CSAQDRVSNQPQHF
TGCAGTGCTCAGGACAGGGTAAGCAATCAGCCCCAGCATTTT
>TRBJ2-2|16|TRBV7-6|TRBD1|few
CASSTGGRLGDGELFF
TGTGCCAGCAGCACAGGGGGCAGACTCGGGGACGGGGAGCTGTTTTTT
>TRBJ2-1|11|TRBV28|-|-
CASLRQDEQFF
TGTGCCAGCCTGCGCCAGGATGAGCAGTTCTTC
>TRBJ2-7|14|TRBV5-1|-|few
CASSLRPPTYEQYF
TGCGCCAGCAGTCTGAGACCTCCCACCTACGAGCAGTACTTC
>TRBJ2-7|16|TRBV5-1|-|-
CASSLALSGGSYEQYF
TGCGCCAGCAGCTTGGCCTTAAGTGGGGGCTCCTACGAGCAGTACTTC